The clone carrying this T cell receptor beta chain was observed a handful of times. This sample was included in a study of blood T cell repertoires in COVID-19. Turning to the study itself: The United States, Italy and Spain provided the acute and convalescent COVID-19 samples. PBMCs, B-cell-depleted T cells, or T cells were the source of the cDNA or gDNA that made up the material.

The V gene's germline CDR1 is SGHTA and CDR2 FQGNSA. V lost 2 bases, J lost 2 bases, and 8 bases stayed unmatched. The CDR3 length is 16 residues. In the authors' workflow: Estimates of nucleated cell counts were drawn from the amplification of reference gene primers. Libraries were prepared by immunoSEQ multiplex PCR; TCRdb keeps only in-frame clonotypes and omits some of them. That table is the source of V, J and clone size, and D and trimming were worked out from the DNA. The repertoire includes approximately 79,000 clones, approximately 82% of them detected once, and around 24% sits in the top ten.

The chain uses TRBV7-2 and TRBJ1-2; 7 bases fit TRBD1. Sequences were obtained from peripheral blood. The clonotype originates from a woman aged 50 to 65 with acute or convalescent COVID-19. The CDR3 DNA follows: TGTGCCAGCAGCTTAAGACAGGGTTTTAAGAACTATGGCTACACCTTC. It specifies CASSLRQGFKNYGYTF.